This T cell receptor beta chain was sequenced for a study of human T cells and chemical hapten exposure. About the research overall: Diphenylcyclopropenone was administered weekly to the scalp of patients throughout the approximately 25-week study.

CDR3 length equals 17 residues. The V and J ends lost 0 bases and 0 bases respectively, with 13 bases between them. CDR1 KGHSH and CDR2 LQKENI come from the germline V gene. In the library, unique molecular identifiers were attached to individual cDNA molecules. TCRdb processed the RACE reads anew with MiXCR; each CDR3 protein has one entry. The sample records about 71,000 distinct CDR3 sequences, roughly 10% being singletons. This clonotype was counted ten times or more. Time point: patch test 3, about 24 weeks after DPC sensitization. Treatment defined: therapeutic diphenylcyclopropenone sensitization with weekly scalp DPC.

This receptor was identified in a woman between 50 and 59 years old with alopecia areata. Some clones in this sample may be carry-over from other donors' samples. V gene TRBV18 combines with J gene TRBJ2-3; maybe TRBD2 (6 bases). This specimen was whole blood, taken in connection with sensitization to the hapten diphenylcyclopropenone (DPC). The CDR3 DNA reads TGTGCCAGCTCACCACCGACGGGCGGGGCTAGCACAGATACGCAGTATTTT. Translating it yields CASSPPTGGASTDTQYF.